These T cell receptor beta chains were read from a single sample in a study of blood T cell repertoires in COVID-19. Libraries were prepared by immunoSEQ multiplex PCR; TCRdb keeps only in-frame clonotypes and omits some of them. This sample yields 85,000 to 130,000 clones, of which 86% are seen a single time; less than 3.5% belongs to the top ten. Sequencing was done on a sample of PBMCs or T cells enriched from blood (not recorded which). These receptors originate from a woman aged 45-60 years who had recovered from COVID-19. Each CDR3 is given with its conserved first and last residue. A D gene is named only where the DNA matches it firmly. Only some rows state a clone size, as once, few, many or a class for expanded clones.

D: -; size: few; J: TRBJ1-1; V: TRBV2; DNA: TGTGCCAGCACAATGAACACTGAAGCTTTCTTT; CDR3: CASTMNTEAFF
D: TRBD1; size: -; J: TRBJ1-4; V: TRBV28; DNA: TGTGCCAGCAGTCCAGGACAGGGGGCTCTTTTCCGTCCGGGGGAAAAACTGTTTTTT; CDR3: CASSPGQGALFRPGEKLFF
D: TRBD1; size: -; J: TRBJ1-2; V: TRBV5-1; DNA: TGCGCCAGCAGCTTAGGGGGCGAGAACTATGGCTACACCTTC; CDR3: CASSLGGENYGYTF
D: TRBD1; size: -; J: TRBJ1-1; V: TRBV5-1; DNA: TGCGCCAGCAGCCCCGGACAGGGGGCCAACACTGAAGCTTTCTTT; CDR3: CASSPGQGANTEAFF
D: -; size: -; J: TRBJ2-7; V: TRBV10-1; DNA: TGCGCCAGCAGTGAGAAAGCGGTGGGGCAGTACTTC; CDR3: CASSEKAVGQYF
D: -; size: -; J: TRBJ1-4; V: TRBV28; DNA: TGTGCCACCCTAGGAAGGGGTGCAACTAATGAAAAACTGTTTTTT; CDR3: CATLGRGATNEKLFF
D: -; size: -; J: TRBJ1-2; V: TRBV24-1; DNA: TGTGCCACCAGTGATAACCGGGGGGACTATGGCTACACCTTC; CDR3: CATSDNRGDYGYTF
D: TRBD2; size: few; J: TRBJ2-7; V: TRBV28; DNA: TGTGCCAGCAGTCCTTCTTCGGGACTCGGGACTAGCATCGACGAGCAGTACTTC; CDR3: CASSPSSGLGTSIDEQYF
D: -; size: few; J: TRBJ2-2; V: TRBV27; DNA: TGTGCCAGCAGGGACAGGGCGGGGGTGCGGACCGGGGAGCTGTTTTTT; CDR3: CASRDRAGVRTGELFF
D: TRBD2; size: once; J: TRBJ2-7; V: TRBV9; DNA: TGTGCCAGCAGCGTAGGTAGCGGGAACTCCTACGAGCAGTACTTC; CDR3: CASSVGSGNSYEQYF
D: TRBD2; size: -; J: TRBJ2-3; V: TRBV5-1; DNA: TGCGCCAGCAGCTTACTAGCGGGAGAAAGCACAGATACGCAGTATTTT; CDR3: CASSLLAGESTDTQYF
D: TRBD1; size: few; J: TRBJ1-1; V: TRBV19; DNA: TGTGCCAGCGGGGACAGCTCCCATCTTGAAGCTTTCTTT; CDR3: CASGDSSHLEAFF
D: -; size: -; J: TRBJ1-4; V: TRBV5-1; DNA: TGCGCCAGCAGCCCTGGGACACCAACTAATGAAAAACTGTTTTTT; CDR3: CASSPGTPTNEKLFF
D: -; size: -; J: TRBJ1-2; V: TRBV6-6; DNA: TGTGCCAGCAGGGACAGTAACTATGGCTACACCTTC; CDR3: CASRDSNYGYTF
D: -; size: -; J: TRBJ2-5; V: TRBV4-2; DNA: TGTGCCAGCAGCCAAGATGGGTTGGGGTACTCGGGGGAGACCCAGTACTTC; CDR3: CASSQDGLGYSGETQYF
D: -; size: once; J: TRBJ2-1; V: TRBV19; DNA: TGTGCCAGTACGAGTTCGGGTAGTAAGCAGTTCTTC; CDR3: CASTSSGSKQFF
D: -; size: -; J: TRBJ2-3; V: TRBV28; DNA: TGTGCCAGCAGTTTCCCCAGGGCTGGGGCAGATACGCAGTATTTT; CDR3: CASSFPRAGADTQYF
D: TRBD2; size: -; J: TRBJ2-7; V: TRBV27; DNA: TGTGCCAGCAGTTTATGGGCCCCTAGCGGGAGTTCTCTACACGAGCAGTACTTC; CDR3: CASSLWAPSGSSLHEQYF
D: -; size: -; J: TRBJ2-3; V: TRBV6-1; DNA: TGTGCCAGCAGTGAAAACGAACAGGTAGTAGATACGCAGTATTTT; CDR3: CASSENEQVVDTQYF
D: TRBD2; size: -; J: TRBJ2-1; V: TRBV3-1/TRBV3-2; DNA: TGTGCCAGCAGCCCACTCTCCGGGACTAGCCAGTTCTTC; CDR3: CASSPLSGTSQFF
D: TRBD2; size: -; J: TRBJ2-5; V: TRBV10-2; DNA: TGCGCCAGCAGTGAGTCCCGAGCGGGGAGCGGGGGAGAAGAGACCCAGTACTTC; CDR3: CASSESRAGSGGEETQYF
D: TRBD1; size: -; J: TRBJ1-1; V: TRBV27; DNA: TGTGCCAGCAGCGAGGGACAGGGGGCTAACACTGAAGCTTTCTTT; CDR3: CASSEGQGANTEAFF
D: -; size: few; J: TRBJ2-5; V: TRBV15; DNA: TGTGCCACCAGCAGAGATCGGCCCGGGAGAAAAGAGACCCAGTACTTC; CDR3: CATSRDRPGRKETQYF
D: -; size: medium-sized; J: TRBJ1-1; V: TRBV28; DNA: TGTGCCAGCAGCAAAAACAGGGAATTGTGGTGGCACACTGAAGCTTTCTTT; CDR3: CASSKNRELWWHTEAFF
D: -; size: -; J: TRBJ1-2; V: TRBV2; DNA: TGTGCCAGGGGAGGGGGTGGCAGGGATGGCTACACCTTC; CDR3: CARGGGGRDGYTF
D: -; size: -; J: TRBJ2-3; V: TRBV28; DNA: TGTGCCAGCAGGGACTGGAGCACAGATACGCAGTATTTT; CDR3: CASRDWSTDTQYF
D: -; size: -; J: TRBJ1-5; V: TRBV24-1; DNA: TGTGCCACCGTCAGGCAGATAAACAATCAGCCCCAGCATTTT; CDR3: CATVRQINNQPQHF